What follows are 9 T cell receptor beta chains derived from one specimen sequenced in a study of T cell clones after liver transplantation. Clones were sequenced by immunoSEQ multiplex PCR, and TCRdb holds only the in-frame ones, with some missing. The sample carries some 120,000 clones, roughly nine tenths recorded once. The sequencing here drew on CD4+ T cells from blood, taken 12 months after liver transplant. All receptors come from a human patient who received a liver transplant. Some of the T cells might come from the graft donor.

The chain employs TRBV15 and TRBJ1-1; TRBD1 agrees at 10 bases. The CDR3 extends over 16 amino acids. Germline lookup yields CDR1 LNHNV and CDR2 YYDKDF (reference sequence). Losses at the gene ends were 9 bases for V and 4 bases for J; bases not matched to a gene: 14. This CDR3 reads CATNRATGGFGTEAFF. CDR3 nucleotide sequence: TGTGCCACTAACCGAGCGACAGGGGGCTTTGGCACTGAAGCTTTCTTT.

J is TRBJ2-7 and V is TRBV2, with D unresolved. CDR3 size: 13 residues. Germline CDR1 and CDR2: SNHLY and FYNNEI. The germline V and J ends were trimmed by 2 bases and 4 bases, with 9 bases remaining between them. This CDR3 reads CASSESVDYEQYF. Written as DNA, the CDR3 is TGTGCCAGCAGTGAATCGGTGGATTACGAGCAGTACTTC.

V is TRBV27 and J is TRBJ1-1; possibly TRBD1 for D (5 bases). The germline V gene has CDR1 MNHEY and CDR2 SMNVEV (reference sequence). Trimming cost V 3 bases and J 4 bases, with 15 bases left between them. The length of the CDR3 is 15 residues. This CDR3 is CASSFNQAGGTEAFF. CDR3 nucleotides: TGTGCCAGCAGTTTTAATCAGGCGGGGGGCACTGAAGCTTTCTTT.

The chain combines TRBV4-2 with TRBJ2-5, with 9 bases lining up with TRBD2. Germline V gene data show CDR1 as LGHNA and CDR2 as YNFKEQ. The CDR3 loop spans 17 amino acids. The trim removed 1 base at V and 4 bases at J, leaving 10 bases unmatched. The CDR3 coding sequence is TGTGCCAGCAGCCAAGCGTCCTCAGTAGCGGGAGTAGAGACCCAGTACTTC. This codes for CASSQASSVAGVETQYF.

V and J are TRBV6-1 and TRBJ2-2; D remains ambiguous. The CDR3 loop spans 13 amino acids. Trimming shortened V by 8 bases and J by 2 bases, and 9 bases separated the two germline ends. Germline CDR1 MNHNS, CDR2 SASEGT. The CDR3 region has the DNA TGTGCCAGCCGGATGGTAAACACCGGGGAGCTGTTTTTT. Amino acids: CASRMVNTGELFF.

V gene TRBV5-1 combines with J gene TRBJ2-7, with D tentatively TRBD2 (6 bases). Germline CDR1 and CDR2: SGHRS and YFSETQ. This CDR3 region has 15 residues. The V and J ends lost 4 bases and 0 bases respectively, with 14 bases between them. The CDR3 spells CASSPGLTLSYEQYF. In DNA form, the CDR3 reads TGCGCCAGCAGCCCGGGACTTACGCTCTCCTACGAGCAGTACTTC.

The CDR3: CASSSWETYEQYF. In nucleotides, the CDR3 is TGTGCCAGTAGTTCATGGGAAACCTACGAGCAGTACTTC. The V and J genes are TRBV19 and TRBJ2-7; D remains unclear. CDR1 and CDR2 from the germline V gene are LNHDA and SQIVND (reference sequence). The CDR3 loop spans 13 amino acids. Trimming took 5 bases from V and 2 from J, leaving 10 bases between them.

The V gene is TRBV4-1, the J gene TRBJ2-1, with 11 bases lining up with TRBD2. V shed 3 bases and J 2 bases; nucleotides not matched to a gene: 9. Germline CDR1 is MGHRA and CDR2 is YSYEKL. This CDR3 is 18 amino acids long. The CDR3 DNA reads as TGCGCCAGCAGCCAGGAACCGGGACTAGCGGCCCCCTACAATGAGCAGTTCTTC. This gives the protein CASSQEPGLAAPYNEQFF.

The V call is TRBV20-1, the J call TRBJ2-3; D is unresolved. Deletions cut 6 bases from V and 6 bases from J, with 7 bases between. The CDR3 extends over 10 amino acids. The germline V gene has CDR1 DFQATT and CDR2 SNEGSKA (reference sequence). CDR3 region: CSAESDTQYF. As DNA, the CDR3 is TGCAGTGCCGAAAGTGATACGCAGTATTTT.